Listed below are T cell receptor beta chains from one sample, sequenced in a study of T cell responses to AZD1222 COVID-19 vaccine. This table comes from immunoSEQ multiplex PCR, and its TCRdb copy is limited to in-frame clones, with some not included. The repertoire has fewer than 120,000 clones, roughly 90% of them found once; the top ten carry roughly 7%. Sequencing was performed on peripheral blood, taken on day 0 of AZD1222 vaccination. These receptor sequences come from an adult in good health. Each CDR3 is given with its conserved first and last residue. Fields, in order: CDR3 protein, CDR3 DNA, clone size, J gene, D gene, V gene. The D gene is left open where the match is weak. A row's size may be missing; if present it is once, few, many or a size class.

CDR3: CATSDQGNQPQHF
DNA: TGTGCCACCAGTGATCAGGGGAATCAGCCCCAGCATTTT
size: -
J: TRBJ1-5
D: -
V: TRBV15

CDR3: CASSQEGGSYNEQFF
DNA: TGTGCCAGCAGCCAAGAGGGGGGTTCCTACAATGAGCAGTTCTTC
size: -
J: TRBJ2-1
D: -
V: TRBV4-2

CDR3: CASSLTVRQDGYTF
DNA: TGTGCCAGCAGCTTAACTGTGCGACAAGATGGCTACACCTTC
size: -
J: TRBJ1-2
D: -
V: TRBV11-3

CDR3: CASSIGSGYEQYF
DNA: TGTGCCAGTAGTATAGGGTCCGGTTACGAGCAGTACTTC
size: -
J: TRBJ2-7
D: -
V: TRBV19

CDR3: CASSPLRGGDNEQFF
DNA: TGCGCCAGCAGTCCCCTGCGCGGGGGGGACAATGAGCAGTTCTTC
size: -
J: TRBJ2-1
D: TRBD2
V: TRBV10-1

CDR3: CASSFLVETEEQYF
DNA: TGTGCCAGCAGCTTTTTGGTGGAAACGGAGGAGCAGTACTTC
size: once
J: TRBJ2-7
D: -
V: TRBV7-9

CDR3: CASTVPGPSEAFF
DNA: TGTGCCAGCACCGTTCCGGGACCCTCTGAAGCTTTCTTT
size: -
J: TRBJ1-1
D: -
V: TRBV28

CDR3: CASSPLSSYNSPLHF
DNA: TGTGCCAGCTCACCATTGTCCTCCTATAATTCACCCCTCCACTTT
size: -
J: TRBJ1-6
D: -
V: TRBV18

CDR3: CSVETGLAHQETQYF
DNA: TGCAGCGTTGAAACCGGACTAGCGCATCAAGAGACCCAGTACTTC
size: -
J: TRBJ2-5
D: TRBD2
V: TRBV29-1

CDR3: CASSRTGSSYNEQFF
DNA: TGTGCCAGCAGTAGAACAGGCAGCTCCTACAATGAGCAGTTCTTC
size: -
J: TRBJ2-1
D: -
V: TRBV6-5

CDR3: CASSPPYAEAFF
DNA: TGTGCCAGCTCACCACCGTACGCGGAAGCTTTCTTT
size: -
J: TRBJ1-1
D: -
V: TRBV18

CDR3: CASNPGRRAAQYF
DNA: TGCGCCAGCAACCCTGGCAGGCGAGCGGCCCAGTACTTC
size: -
J: TRBJ2-5
D: -
V: TRBV5-1

CDR3: CASYEPGQTNTEAFF
DNA: TGTGCCAGTTATGAACCGGGACAGACCAACACTGAAGCTTTCTTT
size: -
J: TRBJ1-1
D: TRBD1
V: TRBV6-5

CDR3: CASSDSGLTDTQYF
DNA: TGTGCCAGCAGTGACAGCGGTCTAACAGATACGCAGTATTTT
size: -
J: TRBJ2-3
D: -
V: TRBV6-1

CDR3: CASSLGTGEIYEQYF
DNA: TGTGCCAGCAGCTTAGGGACAGGGGAGATCTACGAGCAGTACTTC
size: -
J: TRBJ2-7
D: TRBD1
V: TRBV11-2

CDR3: CASSTGVNTEAFF
DNA: TGTGCCAGCAGTACAGGGGTCAACACTGAAGCTTTCTTT
size: -
J: TRBJ1-1
D: TRBD1
V: TRBV12-3/TRBV12-4

CDR3: CARSLERGPPNTGELFF
DNA: TGTGCCAGAAGCTTGGAACGGGGGCCGCCGAACACCGGGGAGCTGTTTTTT
size: -
J: TRBJ2-2
D: -
V: TRBV5-3

CDR3: CASSNPTRMNTEAFF
DNA: TGTGCCAGCAGTAACCCGACAAGGATGAACACTGAAGCTTTCTTT
size: -
J: TRBJ1-1
D: -
V: TRBV6-5

CDR3: CASSEGQLNTEAFF
DNA: TGTGCCAGCAGCGAGGGACAGCTGAACACTGAAGCTTTCTTT
size: once
J: TRBJ1-1
D: TRBD1
V: TRBV5-4

CDR3: CASHGVNTGELFF
DNA: TGTGCCAGTCACGGGGTGAACACCGGGGAGCTGTTTTTT
size: -
J: TRBJ2-2
D: -
V: TRBV28

CDR3: CASSDTLTGKLFF
DNA: TGTGCCAGCAGTGACACTCTCACTGGAAAACTGTTTTTT
size: -
J: TRBJ1-4
D: -
V: TRBV6-4

CDR3: CASSVGPGPYEQYF
DNA: TGTGCCAGCAGCGTAGGCCCAGGCCCCTACGAGCAGTACTTC
size: -
J: TRBJ2-7
D: -
V: TRBV9

CDR3: CASSPEGVTNEKLFF
DNA: TGCGCCAGCAGCCCGGAGGGTGTCACTAATGAAAAACTGTTTTTT
size: -
J: TRBJ1-4
D: -
V: TRBV4-1

CDR3: CAWSGTNQPQHF
DNA: TGTGCCTGGAGTGGAACCAATCAGCCCCAGCATTTT
size: -
J: TRBJ1-5
D: -
V: TRBV30

CDR3: CASSPLPGQGEGYTF
DNA: TGTGCCAGCTCACCTCTACCGGGACAGGGAGAGGGCTACACCTTC
size: -
J: TRBJ1-2
D: TRBD1
V: TRBV18

CDR3: CASSQDRVGEAFF
DNA: TGTGCCAGCAGCCAGGACAGGGTTGGCGAAGCTTTCTTT
size: -
J: TRBJ1-1
D: TRBD1
V: TRBV5-4

CDR3: CASSQAGPTQYF
DNA: TGTGCCAGCAGCCAGGCGGGCCCGACGCAGTATTTT
size: once
J: TRBJ2-3
D: -
V: TRBV14

CDR3: CASSSGVDAFF
DNA: TGTGCCAGTAGTTCAGGAGTAGACGCTTTCTTT
size: few
J: TRBJ1-1
D: -
V: TRBV19

CDR3: CASSTSPGYGYTF
DNA: TGTGCCAGCAGTACCTCGCCAGGCTATGGCTACACCTTC
size: -
J: TRBJ1-2
D: -
V: TRBV28

CDR3: CASSETSGGWGTQYF
DNA: TGTGCCAGCAGTGAGACTAGCGGGGGCTGGGGAACGCAGTATTTT
size: -
J: TRBJ2-3
D: TRBD2
V: TRBV2

CDR3: CANRQGVITEAFF
DNA: TGTGCCAACCGACAGGGGGTAATCACTGAAGCTTTCTTT
size: -
J: TRBJ1-1
D: TRBD1
V: TRBV2

CDR3: CAQDSVDYEQYF
DNA: TGCGCCCAGGACAGCGTGGACTACGAGCAGTACTTC
size: -
J: TRBJ2-7
D: -
V: TRBV23-1

CDR3: CASSDNRNRGGNTIYF
DNA: TGTGCCAGCAGCGACAACAGGAACCGGGGTGGAAACACCATATATTTT
size: -
J: TRBJ1-3
D: -
V: TRBV9

CDR3: CASSLGRQGANTEAFF
DNA: TGTGCCAGCAGCTTAGGGAGACAGGGGGCGAACACTGAAGCTTTCTTT
size: -
J: TRBJ1-1
D: TRBD1
V: TRBV11-2

CDR3: CASSSPGLGIYEQYF
DNA: TGTGCCAGCAGCTCCCCGGGACTAGGGATCTACGAGCAGTACTTC
size: -
J: TRBJ2-7
D: TRBD2
V: TRBV5-6

CDR3: CASRAGPYEQYF
DNA: TGTGCCAGCAGGGCCGGGCCGTACGAGCAGTACTTC
size: -
J: TRBJ2-7
D: -
V: TRBV2

CDR3: CASGDYNGYTF
DNA: TGTGCCAGCGGAGACTATAATGGCTACACCTTC
size: -
J: TRBJ1-2
D: -
V: TRBV6-5

CDR3: CASSQGPVQGDYGYTF
DNA: TGCGCCAGCAGCCAAGGGCCGGTACAGGGGGACTATGGCTACACCTTC
size: -
J: TRBJ1-2
D: TRBD1
V: TRBV4-1

CDR3: CASSAGTGAPYEQYF
DNA: TGTGCCAGCAGCGCGGGGACAGGGGCCCCCTACGAGCAGTACTTC
size: -
J: TRBJ2-7
D: TRBD1
V: TRBV7-2

CDR3: CATSARGSGFVDEQFF
DNA: TGTGCCACCAGTGCCCGGGGGTCGGGCTTTGTCGATGAGCAGTTCTTC
size: -
J: TRBJ2-1
D: -
V: TRBV24-1

CDR3: CASSGLRSEKLFF
DNA: TGTGCCAGCAGTGGCTTACGGTCTGAAAAACTGTTTTTT
size: -
J: TRBJ1-4
D: -
V: TRBV2

CDR3: CASSPTDRGLGDTQYF
DNA: TGTGCCAGCAGCCCGACGGACAGGGGGCTGGGGGATACGCAGTATTTT
size: -
J: TRBJ2-3
D: TRBD1
V: TRBV16

CDR3: CASSPRTGIAKNIQYF
DNA: TGCGCCAGCAGCCCGCGGACAGGGATAGCCAAAAACATTCAGTACTTC
size: once
J: TRBJ2-4
D: TRBD1
V: TRBV5-1

CDR3: CASSSTGTGWGGYTF
DNA: TGTGCCAGCAGTTCAACAGGGACAGGGTGGGGTGGCTACACCTTC
size: -
J: TRBJ1-2
D: TRBD1
V: TRBV28

CDR3: CASSLSGTSYEQYF
DNA: TGTGCCAGCAGTTTATCAGGGACCTCCTACGAGCAGTACTTC
size: -
J: TRBJ2-7
D: -
V: TRBV27

CDR3: CASSYQGLAGHNEQFF
DNA: TGTGCCAGCAGTTACCAGGGACTAGCGGGCCACAATGAGCAGTTCTTC
size: -
J: TRBJ2-1
D: TRBD2
V: TRBV6-5

CDR3: CAWSDGGYNSPLHF
DNA: TGTGCCTGGAGTGATGGGGGCTATAATTCACCCCTCCACTTT
size: -
J: TRBJ1-6
D: -
V: TRBV30

CDR3: CAWSVGAGDGYTF
DNA: TGTGCCTGGAGTGTGGGGGCAGGGGATGGCTACACCTTC
size: -
J: TRBJ1-2
D: -
V: TRBV30